The present T cell receptor beta chain was sequenced within a study of CD8+CD57+ T cells in acquired aplastic anemia. V gave up 3 bases and J gave up 5 bases, with 13 bases separating them. This CDR3 comprises 14 residues. From germline, CDR1 is ENHRY and CDR2 SYGVKD. Researchers used genomic DNA as the template to profile TCR beta VDJ and CDR3. TCRdb passed the reads through MiXCR, listing each CDR3 protein once. The sample lists about 470,000 distinct CDR3 sequences, roughly 34% seen once, with less than 0.85% in the top ten. This clonotype was observed at least ten times. Before being chosen for sequencing, patients had shown CD8+CD57+ cell expansion by flow cytometry.

This chain connects TRBV10-3 to TRBJ1-2; D not resolved. The source of this sequence is a human donor with aplastic anemia. Sequencing input: sorted CD4+, CD8+, or CD8+CD57+ T cells (not recorded which) from PBMCs. For the CDR3, the DNA is TGTGCCATCAGTGATGTGGCAGGAGATTATGGCTACACCTTC. Residues: CAISDVAGDYGYTF.